The clone carrying this T cell receptor (beta chain) was counted at least ten times. Over 200 million TCR-beta sequences, together covering 15-18 subjects, were produced by every individual sequencing run that was carried out. TCRdb re-called the 5' RACE reads with MiXCR, one entry per CDR3 protein. This sample carries some 54,000 distinct CDR3 sequences, around 10% of them seen once, and the ten largest clones take 6.6%. Germline lookup yields CDR1 SGHRS and CDR2 YFSETQ. With 0 bases removed from V and 1 base from J, the gap between germline ends came to 7 bases. The length of the CDR3 is 15 residues. This specimen belongs to a study of neurological immune-mediated disorders. Described time point: longitudinal time-point 1 (baseline). Source material was 2 million unsorted PBMCs, stored at -80 °C in RNAlater.

The chain couples TRBV5-1 to TRBJ1-4; D gene uncertain. The sequencing input was PBMCs. The receptor comes from a male donor with HTLV-1-associated myelopathy (HAM/TSP). The CDR3: CASSLALGTNEKLFF. Here the CDR3 DNA reads TGCGCCAGCAGCTTGGCCTTAGGAACTAATGAAAAACTGTTTTTT.